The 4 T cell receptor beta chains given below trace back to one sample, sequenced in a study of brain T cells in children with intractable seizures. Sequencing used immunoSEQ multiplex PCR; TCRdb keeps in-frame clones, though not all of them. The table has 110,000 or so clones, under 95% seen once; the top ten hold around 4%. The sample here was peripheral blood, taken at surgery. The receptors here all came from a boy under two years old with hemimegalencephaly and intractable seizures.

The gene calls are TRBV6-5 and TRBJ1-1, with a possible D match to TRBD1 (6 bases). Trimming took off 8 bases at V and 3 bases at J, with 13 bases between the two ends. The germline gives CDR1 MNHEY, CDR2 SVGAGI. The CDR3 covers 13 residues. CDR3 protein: CASRRGLDTEAFF. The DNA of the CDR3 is TGTGCCAGCCGGAGGGGGTTGGACACTGAAGCTTTCTTT.

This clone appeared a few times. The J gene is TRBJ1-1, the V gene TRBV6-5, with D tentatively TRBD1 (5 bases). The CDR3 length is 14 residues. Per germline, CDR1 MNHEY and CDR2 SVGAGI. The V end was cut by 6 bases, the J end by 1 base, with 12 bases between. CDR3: CASREGMGNTEAFF. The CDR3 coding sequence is TGTGCCAGCAGGGAGGGGATGGGGAACACTGAAGCTTTCTTT.

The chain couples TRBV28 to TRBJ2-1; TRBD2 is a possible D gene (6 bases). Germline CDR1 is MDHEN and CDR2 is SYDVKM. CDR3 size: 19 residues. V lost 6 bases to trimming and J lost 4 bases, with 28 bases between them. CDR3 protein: CASSFVPPGRWGLYNEQFF. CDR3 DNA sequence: TGTGCCAGCAGCTTTGTGCCCCCAGGGAGGTGGGGTCTTTACAATGAGCAGTTCTTC.

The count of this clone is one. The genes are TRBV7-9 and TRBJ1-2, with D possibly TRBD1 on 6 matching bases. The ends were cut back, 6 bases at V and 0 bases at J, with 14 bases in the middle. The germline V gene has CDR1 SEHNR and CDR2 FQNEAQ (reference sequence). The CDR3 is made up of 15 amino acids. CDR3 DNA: TGTGCCAGCAGTCCGGGGGGCCCCCCTAACTATGGCTACACCTTC. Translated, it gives CASSPGGPPNYGYTF.